A selection of T cell receptor beta chains follows, all from one sample in a study of early T cells in non-severe SARS-CoV-2 infection. TCRdb itself ran the 5' RACE reads through MiXCR, one entry per CDR3 protein. The sample carries tens of thousands of distinct CDR3 sequences, nearly 7.5% recorded once. What was sequenced was whole blood. These TCRs come from an adult who was a healthcare worker with PCR-confirmed SARS-CoV-2 infection or an uninfected control (not recorded which). Each CDR3 is given with its conserved first and last residue. Fields, in order: V gene, D gene, clone size, J gene, CDR3 DNA, CDR3 protein. A D gene is named only where the DNA matches it firmly. Some rows have no size entry. The others give once, few or many, or a class for an expanded clone.

v_call: TRBV28; d_call: TRBD1; clone_size: many; j_call: TRBJ2-3; cdr3_nt: TGTGCCAGCATGGACAGGGGCACAGATACGCAGTATTTT; cdr3_aa: CASMDRGTDTQYF
v_call: TRBV2; d_call: NA; clone_size: NA; j_call: TRBJ2-3; cdr3_nt: TGTGCCAGCAGGCTCAATCAGGGCACAGATACGCAGTATTTT; cdr3_aa: CASRLNQGTDTQYF
v_call: TRBV18; d_call: TRBD1; clone_size: few; j_call: TRBJ1-2; cdr3_nt: TGTGCCAGCTCACCGATCGAGGGTAACAGGGGAACAAGGGGCTACACCTTC; cdr3_aa: CASSPIEGNRGTRGYTF
v_call: TRBV20-1; d_call: TRBD1; clone_size: many; j_call: TRBJ1-2; cdr3_nt: TGCAGTGCTACAGGGGGCAGTGGCTACACCTTC; cdr3_aa: CSATGGSGYTF
v_call: TRBV7-6; d_call: TRBD1; clone_size: NA; j_call: TRBJ1-5; cdr3_nt: TGTGCCAGCAGTCCTACAGGGGGCAATCAGCCCCAGCATTTT; cdr3_aa: CASSPTGGNQPQHF
v_call: TRBV20-1; d_call: NA; clone_size: many; j_call: TRBJ1-1; cdr3_nt: TGCAGTGCCGACCGTGCGGGGAACACTGAAGCTTTCTTT; cdr3_aa: CSADRAGNTEAFF
v_call: TRBV27; d_call: NA; clone_size: few; j_call: TRBJ2-3; cdr3_nt: TGTGCCAGCAGTCAAACGGACAGCACAGATACGCAGTATTTT; cdr3_aa: CASSQTDSTDTQYF
v_call: TRBV7-8; d_call: NA; clone_size: few; j_call: TRBJ1-4; cdr3_nt: TGTGCCAGCAGCCCACAGCCGGGATCTACGGGTGAAAAACTGTTTTTT; cdr3_aa: CASSPQPGSTGEKLFF
v_call: TRBV4-2; d_call: NA; clone_size: many; j_call: TRBJ2-1; cdr3_nt: TGTGCCAGCAGCGGGGGGAGCTACAATGAGCAGTTCTTC; cdr3_aa: CASSGGSYNEQFF
v_call: TRBV7-2; d_call: NA; clone_size: few; j_call: TRBJ2-3; cdr3_nt: TGTGCCAGCACGGGGGATTGGGGCACAGATACGCAGTATTTT; cdr3_aa: CASTGDWGTDTQYF
v_call: TRBV6-4; d_call: NA; clone_size: few; j_call: TRBJ2-6; cdr3_nt: TGTGCCAGCTCTTCTAAGGCATCTCTAGCTGGGGCCAACGTCCTGACTTTC; cdr3_aa: CASSSKASLAGANVLTF
v_call: TRBV18; d_call: NA; clone_size: NA; j_call: TRBJ1-5; cdr3_nt: TGTGCCAGCTCACAACACAGGGATGATCAGCCCCAGCATTTT; cdr3_aa: CASSQHRDDQPQHF
v_call: TRBV4-3; d_call: NA; clone_size: NA; j_call: TRBJ1-5; cdr3_nt: TGCGCCAGCAGCCGCAAGGGGCGAAATAGCAATCAGCCCCAGCATTTT; cdr3_aa: CASSRKGRNSNQPQHF
v_call: TRBV6-2/TRBV6-3; d_call: NA; clone_size: many; j_call: TRBJ1-5; cdr3_nt: TGTGCCAGCAGTTACTCGTGGGGATTACAGCCCCAGCATTTT; cdr3_aa: CASSYSWGLQPQHF
v_call: TRBV13; d_call: NA; clone_size: many; j_call: TRBJ2-7; cdr3_nt: TGTGCCAGCAGCTGGCGAAGAAGATACGAGCAGTACTTC; cdr3_aa: CASSWRRRYEQYF
v_call: TRBV12-3/TRBV12-4; d_call: TRBD1; clone_size: NA; j_call: TRBJ1-1; cdr3_nt: TGTGCCATAAGGACAGGGACCAGGAACACTGAAGCTTTCTTT; cdr3_aa: CAIRTGTRNTEAFF
v_call: TRBV18; d_call: NA; clone_size: many; j_call: TRBJ2-6; cdr3_nt: TGTGCCAGCTCACCTGTACAAGGTTCCTCTGGGGCCAACGTCCTGACTTTC; cdr3_aa: CASSPVQGSSGANVLTF
v_call: TRBV27; d_call: TRBD2; clone_size: few; j_call: TRBJ2-3; cdr3_nt: TGTGCCAGCAGTTTATCAAAAGCGGGGGGGGCAGATACGCAGTATTTT; cdr3_aa: CASSLSKAGGADTQYF
v_call: TRBV5-5; d_call: NA; clone_size: many; j_call: TRBJ1-6; cdr3_nt: TGTGCCAGCAGCTCGTGGAAGGAGGCTTATTCACCCCTCCACTTT; cdr3_aa: CASSSWKEAYSPLHF
v_call: TRBV6-2/TRBV6-3; d_call: NA; clone_size: NA; j_call: TRBJ2-7; cdr3_nt: TGTGCCAGCAGTTACCCACTAATTGGAGGCTACTACGAGCAGTACTTC; cdr3_aa: CASSYPLIGGYYEQYF
v_call: TRBV18; d_call: NA; clone_size: many; j_call: TRBJ1-5; cdr3_nt: TGTGCCAGCTCCCCGGGGGACAATCAGCCCCAGCATTTT; cdr3_aa: CASSPGDNQPQHF
v_call: TRBV7-8; d_call: TRBD2; clone_size: many; j_call: TRBJ2-3; cdr3_nt: TGTGCCAGCAGCTCCCCAGGGGCGGGGGGAAGAGATACGCAGTATTTT; cdr3_aa: CASSSPGAGGRDTQYF
v_call: TRBV18; d_call: NA; clone_size: many; j_call: TRBJ1-5; cdr3_nt: TGTGCCAGCTCACAGGGGACCAATCAGCCCCAGCATTTT; cdr3_aa: CASSQGTNQPQHF
v_call: TRBV20-1; d_call: NA; clone_size: NA; j_call: TRBJ1-2; cdr3_nt: TGCAGTGCAGACATGACAGGACCCTCCTTCTGGGGCTACACCTTC; cdr3_aa: CSADMTGPSFWGYTF
v_call: TRBV5-1; d_call: TRBD2; clone_size: NA; j_call: TRBJ2-1; cdr3_nt: TGCGCCAGCAGCAGCGGGGGCACCGATTACAATGAGCAGTTCTTC; cdr3_aa: CASSSGGTDYNEQFF
v_call: TRBV6-5; d_call: NA; clone_size: NA; j_call: TRBJ2-7; cdr3_nt: TGTGCCACTCGGGCGGGCTCTCACTACGAGCAGTACTTC; cdr3_aa: CATRAGSHYEQYF
v_call: TRBV5-4; d_call: NA; clone_size: NA; j_call: TRBJ2-7; cdr3_nt: TGTGCCAGCAGCACCGGACAGAAATTATCCTCCTACGAGCAGTACTTC; cdr3_aa: CASSTGQKLSSYEQYF
v_call: TRBV5-6; d_call: NA; clone_size: NA; j_call: TRBJ2-3; cdr3_nt: TGTGCCAGCTTTATCTTGGGCACAGATACGCAGTATTTT; cdr3_aa: CASFILGTDTQYF
v_call: TRBV7-9; d_call: NA; clone_size: few; j_call: TRBJ2-5; cdr3_nt: TGTGCCAGCAGCATCTACATTCCAAGGTACCAAGAGACCCAGTACTTC; cdr3_aa: CASSIYIPRYQETQYF
v_call: TRBV9; d_call: TRBD1; clone_size: many; j_call: TRBJ1-4; cdr3_nt: TGTGCCAGCAGCGTAGAGGGCAGGGGGAATGAAAAACTGTTTTTT; cdr3_aa: CASSVEGRGNEKLFF
v_call: TRBV29-1; d_call: NA; clone_size: NA; j_call: TRBJ2-3; cdr3_nt: TGCAGCGTTCTGAGGGGGACGAGAGATACGCAGTATTTT; cdr3_aa: CSVLRGTRDTQYF
v_call: TRBV28; d_call: NA; clone_size: many; j_call: TRBJ2-3; cdr3_nt: TGTGCCAGCATCCATCTAGACCGTAGGTCAGATACGCAGTATTTT; cdr3_aa: CASIHLDRRSDTQYF
v_call: TRBV11-2; d_call: NA; clone_size: NA; j_call: TRBJ2-3; cdr3_nt: TGTGCCAGCACCGAGCCGGGATTTACGCAGTATTTT; cdr3_aa: CASTEPGFTQYF
v_call: TRBV24-1; d_call: TRBD1; clone_size: many; j_call: TRBJ1-2; cdr3_nt: TGTGCCACCAGTGATTCCGGGACAGCCTATGGCTACACCTTC; cdr3_aa: CATSDSGTAYGYTF
v_call: TRBV12-3/TRBV12-4; d_call: TRBD1; clone_size: many; j_call: TRBJ2-1; cdr3_nt: TGTGCCAGCAGTCTCGGACAGGGGACTGAGCAGTTCTTC; cdr3_aa: CASSLGQGTEQFF
v_call: TRBV29-1; d_call: NA; clone_size: few; j_call: TRBJ2-7; cdr3_nt: TGCAGCGTTGGGGGGTCTTTATACGAGCAGTACTTC; cdr3_aa: CSVGGSLYEQYF
v_call: TRBV6-5; d_call: NA; clone_size: few; j_call: TRBJ2-7; cdr3_nt: TGTGCCAGCAGTTACGGGGCCCCGGATACCTACGAGCAGTACTTC; cdr3_aa: CASSYGAPDTYEQYF
v_call: TRBV4-2; d_call: NA; clone_size: many; j_call: TRBJ2-7; cdr3_nt: TGTGCCAGCAGCCAAGAGAAGGACTACTACGAGCAGTACTTC; cdr3_aa: CASSQEKDYYEQYF
v_call: TRBV24-1; d_call: TRBD2; clone_size: many; j_call: TRBJ2-5; cdr3_nt: TGTGCCACCAGTGAGGGCGGGACTAGCGGGCGGAGGAAGACAGAGACCCAGTACTTC; cdr3_aa: CATSEGGTSGRRKTETQYF
v_call: TRBV30; d_call: NA; clone_size: many; j_call: TRBJ1-5; cdr3_nt: TGTGCCTGGAGAAAGCCGGGCACTCAGCCCCAGCATTTT; cdr3_aa: CAWRKPGTQPQHF
v_call: TRBV7-2; d_call: NA; clone_size: many; j_call: TRBJ2-1; cdr3_nt: TGTGCCAGCAGCTTAATGGACTTGGCGAGTGAGCAGTTCTTC; cdr3_aa: CASSLMDLASEQFF
v_call: TRBV7-3; d_call: TRBD1; clone_size: many; j_call: TRBJ2-3; cdr3_nt: TGTGCCAGCAGCTTATGGGGACAGTTCACAGATACGCAGTATTTT; cdr3_aa: CASSLWGQFTDTQYF
v_call: TRBV12-3/TRBV12-4; d_call: TRBD1; clone_size: many; j_call: TRBJ1-2; cdr3_nt: TGTGCCAGCAGTCGACAGGGGTTGACATATGGCTACACCTTC; cdr3_aa: CASSRQGLTYGYTF
v_call: TRBV28; d_call: NA; clone_size: many; j_call: TRBJ2-5; cdr3_nt: TGTGCCAGCTTTACAGACCAAGAGACCCAGTACTTC; cdr3_aa: CASFTDQETQYF
v_call: TRBV12-3/TRBV12-4; d_call: TRBD2; clone_size: NA; j_call: TRBJ2-3; cdr3_nt: TGTGCCAGCAGTCTTGAGCCCCCGGGACTAGATCTCGATACGCAGTATTTT; cdr3_aa: CASSLEPPGLDLDTQYF
v_call: TRBV7-2; d_call: TRBD2; clone_size: few; j_call: TRBJ2-3; cdr3_nt: TGTGCCAGCAGCTTAAGACTAGCGGGGCCCACAGATACGCAGTATTTT; cdr3_aa: CASSLRLAGPTDTQYF
v_call: TRBV7-2; d_call: NA; clone_size: few; j_call: TRBJ2-5; cdr3_nt: TGTGCCAGCAGTTGGGGGAAAGAGACCCAGTACTTC; cdr3_aa: CASSWGKETQYF
v_call: TRBV6-6; d_call: TRBD1; clone_size: NA; j_call: TRBJ1-5; cdr3_nt: TGTGCCAGCAGTTACCCCTGGATCGGGACAGGGGTTTATAGCAATCAGCCCCAGCATTTT; cdr3_aa: CASSYPWIGTGVYSNQPQHF
v_call: TRBV4-3; d_call: NA; clone_size: few; j_call: TRBJ2-2; cdr3_nt: TGCGCCAGCAGCCAAGATTGGGGACAATCCACCGGGGAGCTGTTTTTT; cdr3_aa: CASSQDWGQSTGELFF
v_call: TRBV12-3/TRBV12-4; d_call: NA; clone_size: NA; j_call: TRBJ2-4; cdr3_nt: TGTGCCAGCAGTGGGACAGCCAAAAACATTCAGTACTTC; cdr3_aa: CASSGTAKNIQYF
v_call: TRBV7-2; d_call: TRBD2; clone_size: NA; j_call: TRBJ2-3; cdr3_nt: TGTGCCAGCAGCTCTACCGGGACTAGGCAGTATTTT; cdr3_aa: CASSSTGTRQYF
v_call: TRBV7-2; d_call: NA; clone_size: NA; j_call: TRBJ2-7; cdr3_nt: TGTGCCAGCAGCGAATTTCGGGACGGAGGTTACGAGCAGTACTTC; cdr3_aa: CASSEFRDGGYEQYF
v_call: TRBV7-3; d_call: NA; clone_size: few; j_call: TRBJ2-3; cdr3_nt: TGTGCCAGCAGCTTGGGAGCAAGCACAGATACGCAGTATTTT; cdr3_aa: CASSLGASTDTQYF
v_call: TRBV18; d_call: TRBD1; clone_size: NA; j_call: TRBJ2-7; cdr3_nt: TGTGCCAGCTCACCACCGGGACAGAGCTCCTACGAGCAGTACTTC; cdr3_aa: CASSPPGQSSYEQYF
v_call: TRBV4-2; d_call: NA; clone_size: NA; j_call: TRBJ2-5; cdr3_nt: TGTGCCAGCAGCCAGAGAAGTCAGGGGCTCCCTGGAGAGACCCAGTACTTC; cdr3_aa: CASSQRSQGLPGETQYF
v_call: TRBV7-9; d_call: NA; clone_size: many; j_call: TRBJ2-1; cdr3_nt: TGTGCCAGCAGCCCTAGGACGGGTAGCTCCTACAATGAGCAGTTCTTC; cdr3_aa: CASSPRTGSSYNEQFF
v_call: TRBV7-6; d_call: NA; clone_size: many; j_call: TRBJ2-7; cdr3_nt: TGTGCCAGCAGCCCGGGACTCCTGCTGCCCCTAGGGCAGTACTTC; cdr3_aa: CASSPGLLLPLGQYF
v_call: TRBV15; d_call: NA; clone_size: NA; j_call: TRBJ2-2; cdr3_nt: TGTGCCACCAGCAGAGATCTGGGAGAATCGAACACCGGGGAGCTGTTTTTT; cdr3_aa: CATSRDLGESNTGELFF
v_call: TRBV10-3; d_call: TRBD2; clone_size: many; j_call: TRBJ2-5; cdr3_nt: TGTGCCATAAGGACTAGCGGGGGGCCCCAAGAGACCCAGTACTTC; cdr3_aa: CAIRTSGGPQETQYF